This TCR beta chain was identified during a study of blood T cells in healthy people across ages. Points on this clonotype: Its antigen is not known.

Overall study findings and caveats: Expanded clonotype changes were possibly confounded by unknown donor CMV status. Without sorted subsets, naive and antigen-experienced compartments could not be conclusively compared. The long-lived group displayed more naive CD4+ cells, plus higher diversity, than the aged donors did.

CDR3 length: 16 residues. CDR1 and CDR2 (germline): LGHDT, YNNKEL (reference sequence). The V end was cut by 4 bases, the J end by 3 bases, with 16 bases between. The use of a sample-barcoded 5' primer and a J-beta primer mix characterized a second PCR of about 7 to 12 cycles. MiXCR, run by TCRdb on the 5' RACE reads, gives a single entry per CDR3 protein. The sample has 900,000 to 950,000 distinct CDR3 sequences; almost 30% are singletons. This same sample was also taken into another study, of T cells of mothers and their children. As that report states: RNA extracted was entirely used for cDNA synthesis, approximately 1.5 ug per 15 ul.

The origin of this receptor is a middle-aged woman in good health. The chain employs TRBV3-1 and TRBJ1-3, with a possible D match to TRBD1 (6 bases). Sequencing used blood. The CDR3 loop is CASSPPQGRNGNTIYF. The CDR3 DNA reads TGTGCCAGCAGCCCACCACAGGGTCGTAATGGAAACACCATATATTTT.